One sample yielded the 24 T cell receptor beta chains listed below, sequenced in a study of T cell clonality in common variable immunodeficiency. Regarding the study as a whole: Fewer deletions and N-nucleotide insertions were reportedly seen in common variable immunodeficiency TCR beta sequences.

The assay was immunoSEQ multiplex PCR, and TCRdb's table has in-frame clones only and misses some. Observed in the sample are approximately 30,000 clones, none of them singletons. The antigens for these receptors are not known. Sample: peripheral blood mononuclear cells. The receptor set was obtained from a human donor with common variable immunodeficiency.

This clone was seen repeatedly, ten times or more. The CDR3 end is not reached by the read, which stops 3 residues before it; the germline J gene fills it in. The chain links TRBV5-1 to TRBJ2-1; D is possibly TRBD2 (6 bases). V was clipped by 2 bases and J by 0 bases, with 9 bases between them. CDR1 SGHRS and CDR2 YFSETQ come from the germline V gene. The CDR3 has 15 residues. CDR3: CASSFGGSSYNEQFF. The sequenced part of the CDR3 DNA is TGCGCCAGCAGCTTTGGGGGGAGCTCCTACAATGAG.

This clone was counted ten times or more. Sequencing ends 3 residues short of the CDR3 end; the germline J gene provides the rest. The V call is TRBV20-1, the J call TRBJ2-5, with 9 bases fitting TRBD2. V lost 5 bases to trimming and J lost 4 bases; unmatched junction nucleotides: 2. This CDR3 has 12 amino acids. Germline-derived CDR1 and CDR2 are DFQATT and SNEGSKA (reference sequence). The covered CDR3 bases are TGCAGTGCTGAGCGGGGGGCAGAGACC. Translated, it gives CSAERGAET. The full CDR3 sequence reads CSAERGAETQYF.

This clone was found many times. The CDR3 end falls 3 residues outside the read, so it is completed with the germline J gene. The J gene is TRBJ1-2, the V gene TRBV2; D possibly corresponds to TRBD1 (6 bases). Germline-derived CDR1 and CDR2 are SNHLY and FYNNEI. This CDR3 has 14 amino acids. Trimming cost V 5 bases and J 4 bases, with 14 bases left between them. The CDR3 is CASSRTELLYGYTF. The CDR3 bases that were read are TGTGCCAGCAGTAGGACAGAATTACTCTATGGC. The whole variable domain, remainder taken from reference TRBV2 and TRBJ1-2, is EPEVTQTPSHQVTQMGQEVILRCVPISNHLYFYWYRQILGQKVEFLVSFYNNEISEKSEIFDDQFSVERPDGSNFTLKIRSTKLEDSAMYFCASSRTELLYGYTFGSGTRLTVV.

Only a few counts were recorded for this clone. One end of the junction varies from germline; a read error may be responsible. Read coverage stops 3 residues before the CDR3 terminus; the germline J gene supplies the remainder. The gene calls are TRBV6-2 or TRBV6-3 and TRBJ2-5; D is unresolved. This CDR3 comprises 11 residues. Per germline, CDR1 MNHEY and CDR2 SVGEGT. CDR3 bases read: TGTGCCAGCAGGAACCAGGAGACC. Its translation is CASRNQET. The whole CDR3 protein reads CASRNQETQYF.

This clone has a count of ten or more. The CDR3 DNA, read in part, is TGTGCCAGCCGCGGACAGGGGGTCACCGGGGAG. This encodes CASRGQGVTGE. The whole CDR3 region reads CASRGQGVTGELFF. This chain uses TRBV5-8 with TRBJ2-2; TRBD1 agrees at 10 bases. The CDR3 end lies 3 residues beyond the end of the read and is filled in from the germline J gene. CDR1 is SGHTS and CDR2 is YDEGEE in the germline V gene. This CDR3 has 14 residues. The trim removed 7 bases at V and 4 bases at J, leaving 4 bases unmatched. Variable domain in full (rest from reference TRBV5-8 and TRBJ2-2): EAGVTQSPTHLIKTRGQQATLRCSPISGHTSVYWYQQALGLGLQFLLWYDEGEERNRGNFPPRFSGRQFPNYSSELNVNALELEDSALYLCASRGQGVTGELFFGEGSRLTVL.

This clone was seen ten or more times. The sequence runs out 3 residues before the end of the CDR3; the remainder is reconstructed from the germline J gene. The chain uses TRBV14 and TRBJ1-2; weak D call: TRBD1 (5 bases). The CDR3 is 14 amino acids. The germline gives CDR1 SGHDN, CDR2 FVKESK. Trimming pared 3 bases from V and 5 bases from J, leaving 13 bases between. The sequenced part of the CDR3 DNA is TGTGCCAGCAGCCAGAACGGGGGTGTTTATGGC. It codes for CASSQNGGVYG. The whole CDR3 sequence reads CASSQNGGVYGYTF.

A few counts support this clone. The read terminates 3 residues before the CDR3 end, so the remaining end is supplied by the germline J gene. This chain links TRBV7-8 with TRBJ1-6; tentatively, D is TRBD1 (6 bases). The CDR3 runs to 17 residues. Germline V gives CDR1 SGHVS, CDR2 FQNEAQ. V dropped 0 bases and J dropped 6 bases, with 15 bases sitting between them. This CDR3 is CASSLAWVGGGNSPLHF. The sequenced CDR3 bases are TGTGCCAGCAGCTTAGCCTGGGTAGGGGGTGGTAATTCACCC.

With respect to this clone: The read falls 3 residues short of the CDR3 end, and the missing part is taken from the germline J gene. The chain joins TRBV20-1 to TRBJ2-1, with 8 positions matching TRBD1. Germline CDR1 reads DFQATT; CDR2 reads SNEGSKA (reference sequence). This CDR3 is 13 amino acids long. V shed 2 bases, J shed 8 bases, and the junction held 5 bases outside the gene matches. Incomplete CDR3 DNA: TGCAGTGCTAGACCTGCAGGGGGCGATGAG. Its translation is CSARPAGGDE. The full CDR3 protein is CSARPAGGDEQFF.

This clone was observed at least ten times. The CDR3 goes on 3 residues after the read ends, and that part is filled in from the germline J gene. The rearrangement links TRBV6-2 or TRBV6-3 to TRBJ1-2, with D maybe TRBD1 (6 bases). Trimming pared 4 bases from V and 6 bases from J, leaving 9 bases between. CDR3 length equals 12 residues. Germline V lookup: CDR1 MNHEY, CDR2 SVGEGT. CDR3 DNA, as far as it was read: TGTGCCAGCAGTTGGGACATAAATGGC. Its protein product is CASSWDING. From start to end, the CDR3 is CASSWDINGYTF.

About this clone: The read falls 3 residues short of the CDR3 end, and the missing part is taken from the germline J gene. The chain has TRBV30 and TRBJ1-2, with a possible D match to TRBD1 (6 bases). From germline, CDR1 is GTSNPN and CDR2 SVGIG (reference sequence). The CDR3 has 14 amino acids. V gave up 3 bases and J gave up 4 bases, with 15 bases separating them. This chain's CDR3 is CAWRAGDTGYGYTF. CDR3 DNA (partial): TGTGCCTGGAGGGCAGGGGACACCGGCTATGGC. The full variable domain, with the rest looked up from reference TRBV30 and TRBJ1-2, is SQTIHQWPATLVQPVGSPLSLECTVEGTSNPNLYWYRQAAGRGLQLLFYSVGIGQISSEVPQNLSASRPQDRQFILSSKKLLLSDSGFYLCAWRAGDTGYGYTFGSGTRLTVV.

There are many counts of this clone. The observed sequence ends 3 residues before the CDR3 terminus, with the missing tail filled in from the germline J gene. The chain links TRBV5-5 to TRBJ1-1; maybe TRBD1 (5 bases). Germline CDR1 SGHKS, CDR2 YYEKEE (reference sequence). The CDR3 extends over 13 amino acids. Incomplete CDR3 DNA: TGTGCCAGCAGCTTGGTAGGGCGAGGGGAG. This encodes CASSLVGRGE. The entire CDR3 sequence reads CASSLVGRGEAFF.

This clone came up many times. The CDR3 extends 3 residues past the end of the read, so its final part is completed from the germline J gene. The rearrangement joins TRBV20-1 to TRBJ2-5; no clear D. Per germline, CDR1 DFQATT and CDR2 SNEGSKA (reference sequence). The CDR3 has 11 residues. Trimming stripped 3 bases from V and 5 bases from J, with 7 bases between. The part of the CDR3 DNA that was read is TGCAGTGCTAGTACGGTCGAGACC. This sequence encodes CSASTVET. The complete CDR3 sequence is CSASTVETQYF.

This clone was recorded many times. Read sequence stops 3 residues before the CDR3 end, and the germline J gene provides the missing end. This sequence joins TRBV5-1 and TRBJ2-2; no clear D gene. This CDR3 spans 13 amino acids. In germline, CDR1 is SGHRS, CDR2 YFSETQ. Trimming removed 3 bases at V and 6 bases at J, with 9 bases between. The CDR3 reads CASSSTVAGELFF. The covered CDR3 bases are TGCGCCAGCAGCTCAACAGTGGCCGGGGAG. The complete variable domain, with remaining parts taken from reference TRBV5-1 and TRBJ2-2, reads KAGVTQTPRYLIKTRGQQVTLSCSPISGHRSVSWYQQTPGQGLQFLFEYFSETQRNKGNFPGRFSGRQFSNSRSEMNVSTLELGDSALYLCASSSTVAGELFFGEGSRLTVL.

On this clone itself: The CDR3 is cut off 3 residues early in the read; its end comes from the germline J gene. The chain couples TRBV18 to TRBJ2-2, with D perhaps TRBD1 (5 bases). Germline V CDR1 and CDR2: KGHSH, LQKENI. The V end lost 4 bases, the J end lost 10 bases, and 13 bases lay between the germline ends. The CDR3 covers 13 residues. CDR3 in amino acids: CASSRILTEELFF. CDR3 DNA (partial): TGTGCCAGCTCACGAATCTTGACAGAGGAG.

This clone was seen a handful of times. The read ends 3 residues before the CDR3 terminus; that terminus is restored from the germline J gene. The V and J genes are TRBV14 and TRBJ2-7, with D tentatively TRBD1 (5 bases). The CDR3 runs 14 residues. V lost 0 bases and J 3 bases, leaving 9 bases between the germline ends. Germline-derived CDR1 and CDR2 are SGHDN and FVKESK. This CDR3 reads CASSQDQGYYEQYF. The covered CDR3 bases are TGTGCCAGCAGCCAAGACCAGGGCTACTACGAG.

This clone has a count of ten or more. The read ends 3 residues early relative to the CDR3; the germline J gene fills the gap. The gene calls are TRBV6-1 and TRBJ1-1; the D is unclear. Germline CDR1 and CDR2: MNHNS and SASEGT. The CDR3 sequence is 13 residues long. The covered CDR3 bases are TGTGCCAGCAGTGAAGCGCACGGGTCGGAG. Protein product: CASSEAHGSE. The CDR3 as a whole reads CASSEAHGSEAFF.

A note on this clone: The read finishes 3 residues shy of the CDR3 end, and the germline J gene is used to complete it. The chain carries TRBV7-6 and TRBJ1-6; D is perhaps TRBD1 (5 bases). V was trimmed by 1 base and J by 9 bases, leaving 13 bases between them. Per the germline V gene, CDR1 is SGHVS and CDR2 is FNYEAQ. This CDR3 region has 15 residues. The sequenced CDR3 bases are TGTGCCAGCAGCTTAGATTGGGGAGACAGTTCACCC. The encoded protein is CASSLDWGDSSP. The full CDR3 protein reads CASSLDWGDSSPLHF.

This clone was seen more than once but under ten times. The observed sequence ends 3 residues before the CDR3 terminus, with the missing tail filled in from the germline J gene. This rearrangement joins TRBV19 to TRBJ2-7; possibly TRBD1 for D (6 bases). This CDR3 region has 16 residues. V dropped 6 bases and J dropped 2 bases, with 20 bases sitting between them. Germline loops: CDR1 LNHDA, CDR2 SQIVND (reference sequence). Partial CDR3 DNA: TGTGCCAGTAGCCAACGTTACGGGACAACTCCCTACGAG. Translating it yields CASSQRYGTTPYE. The whole CDR3 region reads CASSQRYGTTPYEQYF. The variable domain in full, completed from reference TRBV19 and TRBJ2-7, reads DGGITQSPKYLFRKEGQNVTLSCEQNLNHDAMYWYRQDPGQGLRLIYYSQIVNDFQKGDIAEGYSVSREKKESFPLTVTSAQKNPTAFYLCASSQRYGTTPYEQYFGPGTRLTVT.

Note on this clone: Germline is not matched at one junction end, which may reflect a read error. The sequence runs out 3 residues before the end of the CDR3; the remainder is reconstructed from the germline J gene. Other nucleotide sequences from this sample produce the same CDR3. The chain is built from TRBV19 and TRBJ2-4; 11 bases align to TRBD2. Per germline, CDR1 LNHDA and CDR2 SQIVND (reference sequence). CDR3 length: 18 residues. The covered CDR3 bases are TGTGCCAGTAGTCTAGGTCTAGCGGGGGGATTAGCCAAAAATATT. Protein product: CASSLGLAGGLAKNI. The full CDR3 protein reads CASSLGLAGGLAKNIQYF.

This clone was picked up a small number of times. The CDR3 loop reads CASSDGRAGTGNTIYF. The part of the CDR3 DNA that was read is TGCGCCAGCAGCGACGGGAGGGCAGGGACTGGAAACACC. V is TRBV5-1 and J is TRBJ1-3, with D tentatively TRBD1 (5 bases). The CDR3 end lies 3 residues beyond the end of the read and is filled in from the germline J gene. The CDR3 spans 16 residues. V was trimmed by 4 bases and J by 2 bases, leaving 16 bases between them. Germline V gene lookup returns CDR1 SGHRS and CDR2 YFSETQ.

As regards this clone: The read gets to within 3 residues of the CDR3 end, and the germline J gene fills in the rest. This chain connects TRBV18 to TRBJ1-1, with unresolved D. Trimming left V 3 bases short and J 6 bases short, with 8 bases between. Germline V gene data show CDR1 as KGHSH and CDR2 as LQKENI. The CDR3 is made up of 12 amino acids. The CDR3 region is CASSPRRAEAFF. The sequenced CDR3 bases are TGTGCCAGCTCACCGCGGAGAGCTGAA. Supplemented by reference TRBV18 and TRBJ1-1, the full variable domain reads NAGVMQNPRHLVRRRGQEARLRCSPMKGHSHVYWYRQLPEEGLKFMVYLQKENIIDESGMPKERFSAEFPKEGPSILRIQQVVRGDSAAYFCASSPRRAEAFFGQGTRLTVV.

This clone was recorded many times. The read terminates 3 residues before the CDR3 end, so the remaining end is supplied by the germline J gene. The J gene is TRBJ1-6, the V gene TRBV7-9; 9 bases fit TRBD1. V was pared by 4 bases and J by 7 bases, with 5 bases of the junction left unmatched. CDR1 and CDR2 from the germline V gene are SEHNR and FQNEAQ (reference sequence). The CDR3 runs 15 residues. The sequenced CDR3 bases are TGTGCCAGCAGCTCAGGACAGGGGCGGAATTCACCC. Amino acids: CASSSGQGRNSP. The entire CDR3 sequence reads CASSSGQGRNSPLHF.

In its sample, this clone was seen a few times. The read ends 3 residues shy of where the CDR3 ends; the end is completed using the germline J gene. The chain couples TRBV5-6 to TRBJ2-5; no clear D. The CDR3 extends over 14 amino acids. Between the trimmed V and J ends, which lost 0 bases and 1 base, there was a span of 7 bases. Germline-derived CDR1 and CDR2 are SGHDT and YYEEEE. The sequenced CDR3 bases are TGTGCCAGCAGCTTGGACAGTGCCCAAGAGACC. Its translation is CASSLDSAQET. The whole CDR3 sequence is CASSLDSAQETQYF.

By share, this clone ranks as medium-sized. Sequencing ends 3 residues short of the CDR3 end; the germline J gene provides the rest. The gene calls are TRBV4-1 and TRBJ2-2, with 9 positions matching TRBD2. Germline CDR1 is MGHRA and CDR2 is YSYEKL. J was trimmed by 3 bases and V by 5 bases; bases with no gene match: 7. The CDR3 spans 16 residues. The CDR3 sequence: CASSLRGGPYTGELFF. Partial CDR3 DNA: TGCGCCAGCAGCTTGCGGGGGGGGCCTTACACCGGGGAG.